Sequencing of this T cell receptor beta chain was carried out in a study of T cell responses to AZD1222 COVID-19 vaccine. J lost 3 bases, V lost 0 bases, and 10 bases had no gene match. This CDR3 spans 17 amino acids. Germline-derived CDR1 and CDR2 are SNHLY and FYNNEI. Measured with immunoSEQ multiplex PCR; TCRdb has only the in-frame clones, and not every one. The sample lists 85,000 to 100,000 clones; around 90% were seen once. V gene TRBV2 combines with J gene TRBJ2-7; TRBD2 matches at 8 bases. The source material was peripheral blood, sampled on day 0 of AZD1222 vaccination. This receptor was obtained from an adult in good health. CDR3 loop: CASSEALGAGGGYEQYF. The CDR3 DNA sequence: TGTGCCAGCAGTGAAGCGCTTGGGGCGGGGGGCGGCTACGAGCAGTACTTC.